Following are 22 T cell receptor beta chains from one sample sequenced in a study of cytomegalovirus exposure and HLA in healthy donors. PCR amplification relied on 60 Vbeta primers (plus 13 Jbeta primers). Clones were sequenced by immunoSEQ multiplex PCR, and TCRdb holds only the in-frame ones, with some missing. The data show 100,000 or so clones, 75% seen once. Sequencing was done on a sample of PBMCs. These receptors came from a man aged 45-65 years in good health and CMV-seronegative.

The V and J genes are TRBV18 and TRBJ1-3; 8 positions agree with TRBD1. The germline CDR1 and CDR2 sequences are KGHSH and LQKENI. V shed 5 bases and J 4 bases; nucleotides not matched to a gene: 7. The CDR3 is 15 amino acids. CDR3 bases: TGTGCCAGCTCAGCCCGGGACAGGCCGGGAAACACCATATATTTT. This gives the protein CASSARDRPGNTIYF.

The chain has TRBV6-1 and TRBJ2-1; 11 nucleotides agree with TRBD2. Trimming at V came to 2 bases and at J to 6 bases, leaving 3 bases not matched to a gene. CDR1 is MNHNS, CDR2 SASEGT, per germline. The CDR3 is 15 amino acids. The CDR3 region has the DNA TGTGCCAGCAGTGAATGGACTAGCGGGCGCAATGAGCAGTTCTTC. This codes for CASSEWTSGRNEQFF.

The sample holds one count of this clone. The chain joins TRBV30 to TRBJ1-2; a weak D match, TRBD1 (5 bases). Germline V lookup: CDR1 GTSNPN, CDR2 SVGIG (reference sequence). The CDR3 has 14 amino acids. V was cut by 0 bases and J by 2 bases, with 10 bases left in between. Written as DNA, the CDR3 is TGTGCCTGGAGTGTCGTCAGGGTAAACTATGGCTACACCTTC. Translating it yields CAWSVVRVNYGYTF. Using reference TRBV30 and TRBJ1-2 for the parts outside the CDR3, the full variable domain is SQTIHQWPATLVQPVGSPLSLECTVEGTSNPNLYWYRQAAGRGLQLLFYSVGIGQISSEVPQNLSASRPQDRQFILSSKKLLLSDSGFYLCAWSVVRVNYGYTFGSGTRLTVV.

In this sample, this clone turned up a few times. The J gene is TRBJ2-1, the V gene TRBV7-8; a weak D match, TRBD1 (6 bases). This CDR3 spans 16 amino acids. V lost 2 bases, J lost 6 bases, and 17 bases lay in between. Germline-derived CDR1 and CDR2 are SGHVS and FQNEAQ. In nucleotides, the CDR3 is TGTGCCAGCAGCTTATGGGCCAGGGGATCCGGCAATGAGCAGTTCTTC. It specifies CASSLWARGSGNEQFF.

V usage is TRBV28 and J usage is TRBJ2-7; 10 bases match TRBD2. With 4 bases clipped from V and 4 bases from J, the junction kept 7 bases outside the gene matches. Germline V lookup: CDR1 MDHEN, CDR2 SYDVKM. This CDR3 has 15 amino acids. The CDR3 here is CASSSMTSGFYEQYF. The CDR3 DNA reads as TGTGCCAGCAGTTCGATGACTAGCGGGTTTTACGAGCAGTACTTC.

The chain links TRBV7-9 to TRBJ2-2, with a possible D match to TRBD1 (6 bases). The germline gives CDR1 SEHNR, CDR2 FQNEAQ (reference sequence). With 1 base removed from V and 0 bases from J, the gap between germline ends came to 12 bases. The CDR3 is made up of 17 amino acids. CDR3 residues: CASSLERAGANTGELFF. CDR3 DNA sequence: TGTGCCAGCAGCTTAGAACGAGCAGGGGCGAACACCGGGGAGCTGTTTTTT.

The chain is built from TRBV9 and TRBJ2-3; 9 nucleotides align to TRBD2. This CDR3 has 16 residues. V dropped 0 bases and J dropped 4; count of bases not matched to a gene: 6. Germline CDR1 reads SGDLS; CDR2 reads YYNGEE. The CDR3 coding sequence is TGTGCCAGCAGCGTAGGCGGGAGGGGGGGGCCAGATACGCAGTATTTT. Protein sequence: CASSVGGRGGPDTQYF.

The chain uses TRBV29-1 and TRBJ2-5; the match to TRBD1 covers 7 bases. The V and J ends lost 7 bases and 3 bases, in that order; junction bases with no gene match: 5. Per germline, CDR1 SQVTM and CDR2 ANQGSEA. The length of the CDR3 is 12 residues. The CDR3 reads CSGTDREETQYF. DNA for the CDR3: TGCAGCGGGACCGACAGGGAAGAGACCCAGTACTTC.

The chain carries TRBV6-5 and TRBJ1-2, with D possibly matching TRBD1 (5 bases). Trimming cost V 6 bases and J 0 bases, with 14 bases left between them. The CDR3 runs 15 residues. The germline CDR1 and CDR2 sequences are MNHEY and SVGAGI. This CDR3 reads CASRGPTEANYGYTF. For the CDR3, the DNA is TGTGCCAGCAGAGGTCCGACAGAGGCTAACTATGGCTACACCTTC.

The chain employs TRBV2 and TRBJ2-3; D is perhaps TRBD2 (5 bases). The CDR3 loop spans 16 amino acids. With 7 bases removed from V and 1 base from J, the gap between germline ends came to 18 bases. CDR1 SNHLY and CDR2 FYNNEI come from the germline V gene. CDR3 DNA: TGTGCCAGCAAGTTTCTAGGACCGGAGGGCACAGATACGCAGTATTTT. The encoded protein is CASKFLGPEGTDTQYF.

The gene calls are TRBV5-1 and TRBJ2-3, with 7 bases matching TRBD1. The CDR3 has 16 residues. The ends lost 1 base at V and 6 bases at J; junction bases unmatched: 11. Per germline, CDR1 SGHRS and CDR2 YFSETQ. CDR3 DNA sequence: TGCGCCAGCAGCTTGTCCCAGGGGGACGTGGGGGATACGCAGTATTTT. Translation gives CASSLSQGDVGDTQYF. Together with reference TRBV5-1 and TRBJ2-3, the CDR3 gives the full variable domain: KAGVTQTPRYLIKTRGQQVTLSCSPISGHRSVSWYQQTPGQGLQFLFEYFSETQRNKGNFPGRFSGRQFSNSRSEMNVSTLELGDSALYLCASSLSQGDVGDTQYFGPGTRLTVL.

The chain joins TRBV5-1 to TRBJ2-7, with D tentatively TRBD1 (6 bases). Germline assignment: CDR1 SGHRS and CDR2 YFSETQ. V dropped 7 bases and J dropped 0 bases, with 11 bases sitting between them. This CDR3 has 13 residues. In DNA, the CDR3 is TGCGCCAGCCAGAGGGACATCTCCTACGAGCAGTACTTC. Its protein is CASQRDISYEQYF. The complete variable domain, with remaining parts taken from reference TRBV5-1 and TRBJ2-7, reads KAGVTQTPRYLIKTRGQQVTLSCSPISGHRSVSWYQQTPGQGLQFLFEYFSETQRNKGNFPGRFSGRQFSNSRSEMNVSTLELGDSALYLCASQRDISYEQYFGPGTRLTVT.

This clone was found once. The sample holds other DNA sequences that translate to the same CDR3. The chain uses TRBV20-1 and TRBJ2-7; a weak D match, TRBD2 (5 bases). The CDR3 is 11 residues long. Per the germline V gene, CDR1 is DFQATT and CDR2 is SNEGSKA (reference sequence). Trimming took 3 bases from V and 3 from J, leaving 6 bases between them. Here the CDR3 reads CSARGSYEQYF. DNA for the CDR3: TGCAGTGCTAGGGGGAGCTACGAGCAGTACTTC.

The chain joins TRBV28 to TRBJ2-5, with 7 bases identical to TRBD2. TRBJ2-7 matches the DNA end more closely, so the J call is doubtful. In germline, CDR1 is MDHEN, CDR2 SYDVKM. The CDR3 runs to 14 residues. The CDR3 nucleotides are TGTGCCAGCAGACCAGCGGGACTCTCCTACGAGCAGTACTTC. Residues: CASRPAGLSYEQYF.

The genes are TRBV28 and TRBJ2-1, with TRBD1 matching over 10 bases. The germline CDR1 and CDR2 sequences are MDHEN and SYDVKM. CDR3 length equals 17 residues. V lost 6 bases and J lost 2; bases outside the gene matches: 10. The CDR3 sequence: CASSHRGTGAAYNEQFF. Written as DNA, the CDR3 is TGTGCCAGCAGCCACCGCGGGACAGGGGCTGCCTACAATGAGCAGTTCTTC.

This sequence joins TRBV11-3 and TRBJ2-3; D may be TRBD1 (5 bases). Germline CDR1 and CDR2: SGHNT and YENEEA. V lost 5 bases and J 4 bases, leaving 7 bases between the germline ends. CDR3 length equals 12 residues. DNA for the CDR3: TGTGCCAGCAGCACAGGTCCAGATACGCAGTATTTT. This sequence encodes CASSTGPDTQYF.

The J gene is TRBJ2-7, the V gene TRBV4-3, with D uncertain. V lost 0 bases, J lost 4 bases, and 7 bases lay in between. The CDR3 totals 13 residues. In germline, CDR1 is LGHNA, CDR2 YSLEER. The chain's CDR3 is CASSQDLRYEQYF. The CDR3 DNA is TGCGCCAGCAGCCAAGATCTGAGGTACGAGCAGTACTTC.

V is TRBV11-3 and J is TRBJ2-1; unclear D gene. CDR1 and CDR2 (germline): SGHNT, YENEEA. The V end lost 1 base, the J end lost 5 bases, and 6 bases lay between the germline ends. There are 13 residues in the CDR3. CDR3 amino acids: CASSLGRHNEQFF. The CDR3 DNA follows: TGTGCCAGCAGCTTAGGTCGTCACAATGAGCAGTTCTTC.

The chain joins TRBV9 to TRBJ2-2; TRBD2 agrees at 10 bases. This CDR3 has 15 amino acids. Germline assignment: CDR1 SGDLS and CDR2 YYNGEE. V trimming: 5 bases; J trimming: 1 base; junction bases outside the gene matches: 2. CDR3 DNA: TGTGCCAGCAGGAGGACTAGCGGGAACACCGGGGAGCTGTTTTTT. It yields the protein CASRRTSGNTGELFF.

The V gene is TRBV7-3, the J gene TRBJ2-5, with 7 nucleotides matching TRBD1. The CDR3 covers 14 residues. Germline V lookup: CDR1 SGHTA, CDR2 FQGTGA. With 1 base clipped from V and 2 bases from J, the junction kept 1 base outside the gene matches. CDR3 nucleotide sequence: TGTGCCAGCAGCTTAAAGGGGGCGCAAGAGACCCAGTACTTC. Translated: CASSLKGAQETQYF.

This clone appeared a few times. The chain links TRBV6-5 to TRBJ1-6; D unclear. CDR1 is MNHEY and CDR2 is SVGAGI in the germline V gene. The V and J ends lost 0 bases and 7 bases respectively, with 13 bases between them. The CDR3 sequence is 16 residues long. CDR3 bases: TGTGCCAGCAGTTACTCGGGCACCGAATTAAATTCACCCCTCCACTTT. Translated: CASSYSGTELNSPLHF.

This clone has just one count. The chain links TRBV5-1 to TRBJ2-5; the match to TRBD1 covers 7 bases. Trimming took 0 bases from V and 1 from J; bases not matched to a gene: 3. CDR1 is SGHRS and CDR2 is YFSETQ in the germline V gene. The CDR3 has 15 amino acids. DNA of the CDR3: TGCGCCAGCAGCTTGGCACAGGGGCTCCAAGAGACCCAGTACTTC. Protein: CASSLAQGLQETQYF.